The 26 T cell receptor beta chains below were found in one sample sequenced in a study of Graves' ophthalmopathy and Graves' hyperthyroidism. Amplified TCR beta CDR3 regions were obtained using RNA transcripts as template. In the first round, RT-PCR was carried out with HTBI primers, and a multiplex PCR formed the second round. TCRdb re-called the multiplex PCR reads with MiXCR, one entry per CDR3 protein. The sample lists hundreds of thousands of distinct CDR3 sequences; 20% to 25% were seen once. The sample comprised peripheral blood. The receptors originated from a woman younger than 35 with stable Graves' hyperthyroidism. Some clones in this sample may be carry-over from other donors' samples.

This clonotype was detected a few times. The V gene is TRBV6-2 or TRBV6-3, the J gene TRBJ1-1; D is possibly TRBD1 (5 bases). This CDR3 has 15 amino acids. V was clipped by 5 bases and J by 4 bases, with 17 bases between them. CDR1 MNHEY and CDR2 SVGEGT come from the germline V gene. CDR3 protein: CASSPLGTGGTEAFF. Here the CDR3 DNA reads TGTGCCAGCAGTCCACTCGGGACCGGTGGCACTGAAGCTTTCTTT.

This clonotype was observed many times. The chain joins TRBV7-8 to TRBJ1-1; 7 bases are a match to TRBD1. J lost 5 bases, V lost 3 bases, and 9 bases had no gene match. Germline values: CDR1 SGHVS, CDR2 FQNEAQ. The CDR3 loop spans 15 amino acids. CDR3 residues: CASSFGRTGETEAFF. As DNA, the CDR3 is TGTGCCAGCAGCTTTGGGAGGACAGGTGAAACTGAAGCTTTCTTT.

This chain uses TRBV4-3 with TRBJ1-1; D not resolved. The length of the CDR3 is 14 residues. The V end was cut by 3 bases, the J end by 6 bases, with 14 bases between. The germline V gene has CDR1 LGHNA and CDR2 YSLEER. The CDR3 DNA is TGCGCCAGCAGCCAGTCCCCGTGGGGTGCTGAAGCTTTCTTT. Its translation is CASSQSPWGAEAFF.

To note about this clonotype: The junction shows a germline mismatch at one end, possibly a read error. The rearrangement links TRBV7-8 to TRBJ1-2; D is uncertain. This CDR3 contains 17 residues. CDR1 and CDR2 from the germline V gene are SGHVS and FQNEAQ. CDR3 in amino acids: CASTKASALITIYGYTF. For the CDR3, the DNA is TGTGCCAGCACCAAGGCGTCCGCCCTAATCACAATCTATGGTTACACCTTC.

V and J are TRBV12-3 or TRBV12-4 and TRBJ2-2; weak D call: TRBD1 (6 bases). CDR3 size: 14 residues. V lost 6 bases, J lost 4 bases, and 12 bases lay in between. CDR3 protein: CASSLHRATGELFF. As DNA, the CDR3 is TGTGCCAGCAGCCTTCACAGGGCCACCGGGGAGCTGTTTTTT.

This clonotype was observed many times. This sequence joins TRBV7-8 and TRBJ1-5; perhaps TRBD1 as D (5 bases). Between the trimmed V and J ends, which lost 5 bases and 9 bases, there was a span of 20 bases. The V gene's germline CDR1 is SGHVS and CDR2 FQNEAQ. The CDR3 runs 15 residues. The chain's CDR3 is CASSPISGHGAPQHF. CDR3 coding DNA: TGTGCCAGCAGCCCCATTAGCGGACATGGAGCGCCCCAGCATTTT.

There are many counts of this clonotype. The gene calls are TRBV5-1 and TRBJ1-1; D is uncertain. The CDR3 is 12 amino acids. V was clipped by 5 bases and J by 1 base, with 6 bases between them. Looked up from germline, CDR1 is SGHRS and CDR2 is YFSETQ. The CDR3 region is CASRFTNTEAFF. CDR3 in DNA: TGCGCCAGCAGGTTCACGAACACTGAAGCTTTCTTT.

At least ten counts were recorded for this clonotype. The chain uses TRBV6-2 or TRBV6-3 and TRBJ1-5, with TRBD1 matching 7 bases. Germline V gene data show CDR1 as MNHEY and CDR2 as SVGEGT. The length of the CDR3 is 18 residues. V shed 4 bases and J 1 base; nucleotides not matched to a gene: 13. CDR3 sequence reads: CASSWVRGNFRSNQPQHF. The CDR3 region has the DNA TGTGCCAGCAGTTGGGTCAGGGGGAACTTTCGGAGCAATCAGCCCCAGCATTTT.

Many counts were recorded for this clonotype. The V and J genes are TRBV7-6 and TRBJ2-7; D may be TRBD1 or TRBD2 (5 bases each). Germline V CDR1 and CDR2: SGHVS, FNYEAQ. The CDR3 spans 15 residues. The germline V and J ends were trimmed by 5 bases and 2 bases, with 16 bases remaining between them. CDR3 in DNA: TGTGCCAGCAGCCTATCCGGGACGGGAACCTACGAGCAGTACTTC. As protein: CASSLSGTGTYEQYF.

This clonotype has a single count. The genes are TRBV13 and TRBJ2-7; 13 bases map to TRBD2. The V gene end was trimmed by 5 bases and the J gene end by 4 bases; junction bases not matched to a gene: 5. In germline, CDR1 is PRHDT, CDR2 FYEKMQ (reference sequence). This CDR3 is built from 15 residues. CDR3 sequence: CASSATSGRWYEQYF. CDR3 coding DNA: TGTGCCAGCAGCGCGACTAGCGGGAGGTGGTACGAGCAGTACTTC.

This clonotype was observed a handful of times. The J gene is TRBJ1-3, the V gene TRBV30; D remains ambiguous. The CDR3 loop spans 14 amino acids. Trimming stripped 3 bases from V and 0 bases from J, with 9 bases between. Germline V gives CDR1 GTSNPN, CDR2 SVGIG (reference sequence). CDR3 residues: CAWRSLYSGNTIYF. The CDR3 region has the DNA TGTGCCTGGAGGTCCTTATACTCTGGAAACACCATATATTTT.

A note on this clonotype: A much larger clone sits a single nucleotide away, making a read error possible. CDR3 protein: CASSTLREETEAFF. The CDR3 nucleotides are TGTGCCAGTAGTACCCTCAGGGAGGAAACTGAAGCTTTCTTT. The chain combines TRBV19 with TRBJ1-1; D is perhaps TRBD1 (5 bases). V lost 4 bases, J lost 5 bases, and 14 bases lay in between. Germline V gene lookup returns CDR1 LNHDA and CDR2 SQIVND (reference sequence). This CDR3 has 14 residues.

This clonotype was seen many times. The chain recombines TRBV12-3 or TRBV12-4 with TRBJ1-1; D is undetermined. The CDR3 has 14 residues. Between the trimmed V and J ends, which lost 3 bases and 2 bases, there was a span of 10 bases. The CDR3: CASSFRRRNTEAFF. DNA of the CDR3: TGTGCCAGCAGTTTCCGGCGGCGAAACACTGAAGCTTTCTTT.

This clonotype was counted at least ten times. This chain links TRBV6-1 with TRBJ2-7, with D tentatively TRBD2 (6 bases). The germline V and J ends were trimmed by 1 base and 3 bases, with 16 bases remaining between them. This CDR3 is 16 amino acids long. In germline, CDR1 is MNHNS, CDR2 SASEGT. The CDR3 loop is CASSEGLRGSRYEQYF. Here the CDR3 DNA reads TGTGCCAGCAGTGAAGGGCTTCGGGGGTCTCGCTACGAGCAGTACTTC.

Ten or more counts support this clonotype. This rearrangement joins TRBV9 to TRBJ2-7; 9 bases match TRBD2. CDR1 and CDR2 (germline): SGDLS, YYNGEE. V lost 4 bases and J lost 3; bases outside the gene matches: 5. The CDR3 is made up of 14 amino acids. In nucleotides, the CDR3 is TGTGCCAGCAGCCTAGCGGGGTCCGGCTACGAGCAGTACTTC. It encodes CASSLAGSGYEQYF.

The gene calls are TRBV28 and TRBJ1-6; a possible D gene is TRBD1 (5 bases). The CDR3 is 18 residues long. Germline CDR1 MDHEN, CDR2 SYDVKM. The V end was cut by 8 bases, the J end by 0 bases, with 20 bases between. The CDR3 spells CASRAGLGTSSYNSPLHF. The CDR3 region has the DNA TGTGCCAGCCGCGCAGGGCTTGGGACGAGCTCCTATAATTCACCCCTCCACTTT. Based on the CDR3 plus reference TRBV28 and TRBJ1-6, the full variable domain is DVKVTQSSRYLVKRTGEKVFLECVQDMDHENMFWYRQDPGLGLRLIYFSYDVKMKEKGDIPEGYSVSREKKERFSLILESASTNQTSMYLCASRAGLGTSSYNSPLHFGNGTRLTVT.

The V and J genes are TRBV7-2 and TRBJ2-7, with D hard to call. CDR1 and CDR2 from the germline V gene are SGHTA and FQGNSA. The germline V and J ends were trimmed by 3 bases and 0 bases, with 12 bases remaining between them. This CDR3 has 15 amino acids. CDR3 DNA sequence: TGTGCCAGCAGCTTCCGACAAGACCTCTCCTACGAGCAGTACTTC. It codes for CASSFRQDLSYEQYF.

In its sample, this clonotype was seen many times. The rearrangement uses TRBV28 and TRBJ2-7; possibly TRBD2 for D (6 bases). The CDR3 length is 15 residues. Germline CDR1 and CDR2: MDHEN and SYDVKM. V lost 5 bases and J lost 5, with 19 bases in between. CDR3 sequence reads: CASSLGGTRLDEQYF. CDR3 in DNA: TGTGCCAGCAGTCTGGGCGGGACCCGCCTGGACGAGCAGTACTTC.

Ten or more counts support this clonotype. The V and J genes are TRBV20-1 and TRBJ1-6, with TRBD1 identical over 8 bases. Germline CDR1 reads DFQATT; CDR2 reads SNEGSKA (reference sequence). V lost 0 bases to trimming and J lost 6 bases; unmatched junction nucleotides: 7. The CDR3 is made up of 16 amino acids. The CDR3 sequence: CSAREVRDRRNSPLHF. The CDR3 DNA follows: TGCAGTGCTAGAGAAGTTCGGGACAGGCGTAATTCACCCCTCCACTTT.

This clonotype was recorded many times. The rearrangement joins TRBV20-1 to TRBJ1-5; D may be TRBD1 (6 bases). The CDR3 is made up of 14 amino acids. Germline V CDR1 and CDR2: DFQATT, SNEGSKA (reference sequence). V was shortened by 6 bases and J by 5 bases, with 17 bases between the two germline ends. The CDR3 sequence is CSAPEGGLDQPQHF. CDR3 DNA sequence: TGCAGTGCCCCGGAGGGGGGCCTGGATCAGCCCCAGCATTTT.

In this sample, this clonotype turned up many times. The chain employs TRBV13 and TRBJ1-2; 7 bases are a match to TRBD1. CDR3 length: 14 amino acids. Germline CDR1 and CDR2: PRHDT and FYEKMQ (reference sequence). V dropped 6 bases and J dropped 3; count of bases not matched to a gene: 7. This chain's CDR3 is CASSSRTGHYGYTF. Here the CDR3 DNA reads TGTGCCAGCAGTTCCCGGACAGGACACTATGGCTACACCTTC.

The rearrangement joins TRBV30 to TRBJ2-7, with TRBD1 identical over 7 bases. J gave up 2 bases and V 2 bases, and 6 bases lay outside the gene matches. The CDR3 contains 14 residues. Germline lookup yields CDR1 GTSNPN and CDR2 SVGIG (reference sequence). CDR3 protein: CAWSQGGWTYEQYF. The CDR3, as DNA: TGTGCCTGGAGTCAAGGGGGCTGGACCTACGAGCAGTACTTC. Full variable domain (missing parts from reference TRBV30 and TRBJ2-7): SQTIHQWPATLVQPVGSPLSLECTVEGTSNPNLYWYRQAAGRGLQLLFYSVGIGQISSEVPQNLSASRPQDRQFILSSKKLLLSDSGFYLCAWSQGGWTYEQYFGPGTRLTVT.

This clonotype was seen many times. The V and J genes are TRBV19 and TRBJ2-5, with TRBD2 matching 8 bases. The CDR3 totals 17 residues. From germline, CDR1 is LNHDA and CDR2 SQIVND (reference sequence). V dropped 3 bases and J dropped 5; count of bases not matched to a gene: 14. CDR3 DNA sequence: TGTGCCAGTAGTATCGTCCCGAGCGGGAGTTATCAGGAGACCCAGTACTTC. Its translation: CASSIVPSGSYQETQYF.

This sequence joins TRBV5-6 and TRBJ2-7; 7 nucleotides align to TRBD1. The CDR3 consists of 15 residues. CDR1 is SGHDT, CDR2 YYEEEE, per germline. V was pared by 1 base and J by 1 base, with 5 bases of the junction left unmatched. This CDR3 reads CASSLPQGKSYEQYF. CDR3 DNA sequence: TGTGCCAGCAGCTTGCCACAGGGGAAGTCCTACGAGCAGTACTTC.

In its sample, this clonotype was seen many times. The chain recombines TRBV12-3 or TRBV12-4 with TRBJ1-2, with 7 positions matching TRBD1. The CDR3 runs 13 residues. J gave up 7 bases and V 4 bases, and 6 bases lay outside the gene matches. The CDR3 is CASSSQGLGGYTF. CDR3 bases: TGTGCCAGCAGTTCACAGGGGTTAGGTGGCTACACCTTC.

V and J are TRBV2 and TRBJ1-2, with D unresolved. From germline, CDR1 is SNHLY and CDR2 FYNNEI. The ends were cut back, 3 bases at V and 4 bases at J, with 9 bases in the middle. The CDR3 is 13 residues long. This CDR3 reads CASSDHRPYGYTF. DNA for the CDR3: TGTGCCAGCAGTGATCACAGACCCTATGGCTACACCTTC.